A selection of T cell receptor beta chains follows, all from one sample in a study of human T cells and chemical hapten exposure. One entry per CDR3 protein results from TCRdb running MiXCR on the RACE reads. The data show 65,000 or so distinct CDR3 sequences, with under 7.5% seen just once and just under 3.5% held by the top ten. The specimen sequenced was whole blood. The receptors stem from a female donor in good health. Some clones in this sample may be carry-over from other donors' samples. CDR3s include the opening cysteine and the closing phenylalanine or tryptophan. A D gene is named only where the DNA matches it firmly. Clone sizes are given selectively: once, few, many, or a class where the clone is expanded.

>-|TRBV15|TRBJ1-4|many
TGTGCCACCAGCAGAGATGTGGGGTTTAATGAAAAACTGTTTTTT
CATSRDVGFNEKLFF
>TRBD1|TRBV29-1|TRBJ2-7|few
TGCAGCGTGGAAGGGGGCGACTCCGACGAGCAGTACTTC
CSVEGGDSDEQYF
>TRBD2|TRBV28|TRBJ2-2|-
TGTGCCAGCAGTGATCCGGGACTAGTTGTCTCCGGGGAGCTGTTTTTT
CASSDPGLVVSGELFF
>-|TRBV2|TRBJ2-3|few
TGTGCCAGCAGTGACAGGGAGGGCACAGATACGCAGTATTTT
CASSDREGTDTQYF
>-|TRBV9|TRBJ1-1|-
TGTGCCAGCAGCGTCGGGCCAAATATGAACACTGAAGCTTTCTTT
CASSVGPNMNTEAFF
>TRBD1|TRBV7-2|TRBJ2-7|-
TGTGCCAGCAGCCCGGTCTGGGTTCAGGGGGCCGAGCAGTACTTC
CASSPVWVQGAEQYF
>-|TRBV18|TRBJ1-1|many
TGTGCCAGCTCACCACCGGTGGCGGGAAACACTGAAGCTTTCTTT
CASSPPVAGNTEAFF
>-|TRBV6-1|TRBJ1-1|-
TGTGCCAGCAGTGAAGCTAGACAGACCACTGAAGCTTTCTTT
CASSEARQTTEAFF
>-|TRBV12-3/TRBV12-4|TRBJ1-5|-
TGTGCCAGCAGTTTACCGGGACAAATGGCGGATCAGCCCCAGAATTTT
CASSLPGQMADQPQNF
>-|TRBV28|TRBJ2-1|few
TGTGCCAGCAGTGCTATTATCGGGGACTCGAAGAAAAACAATGAGCAGTTCTTC
CASSAIIGDSKKNNEQFF
>-|TRBV29-1|TRBJ2-6|-
TGCAGCGTCTGGGGGCCTTCCTCAGGGGCCAACGTCCTGACTTTC
CSVWGPSSGANVLTF
>-|TRBV28|TRBJ2-7|many
TGTGCCACCATCACAAGACCAGGGAAAATCCGGACCTACGAGCAGTACTTC
CATITRPGKIRTYEQYF
>-|TRBV28|TRBJ1-5|-
TGTGCCAGCAGTCTCCCTCCAACAGGGAATAGCAATCAGCCCCAGCATTTT
CASSLPPTGNSNQPQHF
>TRBD1|TRBV4-2|TRBJ2-7|few
TGTGCCAGCAGCCAATCAGGGGGACAGAGCTCCTACGAGCAGTACTTC
CASSQSGGQSSYEQYF
>TRBD1|TRBV2|TRBJ1-1|many
TGTGCCAGCACTGCCAGACAGGGCGTAGCAGGGACTGAAGCTTTCTTT
CASTARQGVAGTEAFF
>-|TRBV21-1|TRBJ2-7|many
TGTGCCAGCAGCACCGGACTAGCGGGAGTCGAGCAGTACTTC
CASSTGLAGVEQYF
>-|TRBV20-1|TRBJ1-2|few
TGCAGTGCTAGAGATCCGAGGACCGGCAACTATGGCTACACCTTC
CSARDPRTGNYGYTF
>TRBD2|TRBV27|TRBJ2-7|few
TGTGCCAGCAGGGCGGGTAGCGGGGCCTACGAGCAGTACTTC
CASRAGSGAYEQYF
>-|TRBV6-6|TRBJ2-1|many
TGTGCCAGCAGTTACTCCCCCAATGAGCAGTTCTTC
CASSYSPNEQFF
>-|TRBV7-2|TRBJ1-6|many
TGTGCCAGCAGCTTAGACGCGACAGTCTCACCCCTCCACTTT
CASSLDATVSPLHF
>TRBD2|TRBV9|TRBJ2-1|many
TGTGCCAGCAGCGTCAGTAGCGGGAGTCCCCATGAGCAGTTCTTC
CASSVSSGSPHEQFF
>-|TRBV9|TRBJ2-1|-
TGTGCCAACCCCCCCGGGAAATCCCCTGTTGCCACCTCCTACAATGAGCAGTTCTTC
CANPPGKSPVATSYNEQFF
>-|TRBV3-1|TRBJ2-7|many
TGTGCCAGCAGCACCCCGGACTTCGACGAGCAGTACTTC
CASSTPDFDEQYF
>-|TRBV2|TRBJ2-1|-
TGTGCCAGCAGCCTCCGACGGTACAATGAGCAGTTCTTC
CASSLRRYNEQFF
>-|TRBV5-1|TRBJ2-6|many
TGCGCCAGCTTAGACTCTGGGGCCAACGTCCTGACTTTC
CASLDSGANVLTF
>-|TRBV29-1|TRBJ1-5|-
TGCAGCGTTGAAAGGGGCCCCAATCAGCCCCAGCATTTT
CSVERGPNQPQHF
>-|TRBV7-3|TRBJ2-3|many
TGTGCCAGCAGTCCCGACAGAGGGGCAGATACGCAGTATTTT
CASSPDRGADTQYF
>-|TRBV29-1|TRBJ2-1|many
TGCAGCGTTGAGGCATCCCGTACTAGGAACAATGAGCAGTTCTTC
CSVEASRTRNNEQFF
>-|TRBV5-1|TRBJ1-1|many
TGCGCCAGCAGCCAGGGACAGAACACTGAAGCTTTCTTT
CASSQGQNTEAFF
>TRBD1|TRBV23-1|TRBJ1-5|few
TGCGCCAGCAGTCAACCTGACAGGGACGGCAATCAGCCCCAGCATTTT
CASSQPDRDGNQPQHF
>-|TRBV2|TRBJ2-4|few
TGTGCCAGCAGTGACGGGGGCCAAAACATTCAGTACTTC
CASSDGGQNIQYF
>-|TRBV12-3/TRBV12-4|TRBJ2-1|-
TGTGCCAGCAGTCCAGTCCTGAGGAATGAGCAGTTCTTC
CASSPVLRNEQFF
>-|TRBV20-1|TRBJ2-7|-
TGCAGTGCTAGAAACACCGCCTCCTACGAGCAGTACTTC
CSARNTASYEQYF
>TRBD2|TRBV10-2|TRBJ2-3|many
TGCGCCACCGGGACTAGCGGGAGCACAGATACGCAGTATTTT
CATGTSGSTDTQYF
>-|TRBV6-5|TRBJ1-2|few
TGTGCCACCCGGGGGAAAAGCTACACCTTC
CATRGKSYTF
>-|TRBV14|TRBJ2-7|many
TGTGCCAGCAGCCCAGGACAGAGCGGAACCTACGAGCAGTACTTC
CASSPGQSGTYEQYF
>-|TRBV12-3/TRBV12-4|TRBJ1-6|-
TGTGCCAGTCAAACGGGACACATCTATAATTCACCCCTCCACTTT
CASQTGHIYNSPLHF
>TRBD1|TRBV28|TRBJ2-2|few
TGTGCCAGCAGTGATGGACAGGGGGAATGGACCGGGGAGCTGTTTTTT
CASSDGQGEWTGELFF
>TRBD1|TRBV20-1|TRBJ1-5|few
TGCAGTGTAAGGACAGGGGGCGAGCCCCAGCATTTT
CSVRTGGEPQHF
>-|TRBV2|TRBJ1-5|-
TGTGCCAGCAGTGAATTAGGAGGCGGAGTTAGCAATCAGCCCCAGCATTTT
CASSELGGGVSNQPQHF
>-|TRBV11-2|TRBJ2-3|-
TGTGCCAGCAGCTTCACATCAGGGGCGGGGGATACGCAGTATTTT
CASSFTSGAGDTQYF
>-|TRBV29-1|TRBJ1-2|many
TGCAGCGCAAAACAGGACGGTTATGGCTACACCTTC
CSAKQDGYGYTF
>-|TRBV7-8|TRBJ1-5|-
TGTGCCAGCAGCAAGACGAGGGAGCAGCCCCAGCATTTT
CASSKTREQPQHF
>-|TRBV28|TRBJ2-7|once
TGTGCCAGCAGTGCCCGGTGGAAAGAGCAGTACTTC
CASSARWKEQYF
>-|TRBV13|TRBJ2-3|-
TGTGCCAGCAGCTTACCGGGCCGCACAGATACGCAGTATTTT
CASSLPGRTDTQYF
>-|TRBV28|TRBJ1-1|few
TGTGCCAGCAGTCCCGCGGTCGGGCCTAAAACTGAAGCTTTCTTT
CASSPAVGPKTEAFF
>-|TRBV28|TRBJ2-1|-
TGTGCCAGCAGTTCCGGGACCTACAATGAGCAGTTCTTC
CASSSGTYNEQFF
>TRBD2|TRBV28|TRBJ2-3|-
TGTGCCATAAAGGGACTAGCGGGATCCGGGACGCAGTATTTT
CAIKGLAGSGTQYF
>TRBD2|TRBV28|TRBJ2-1|many
TGTGCCAGCAGTTTAAGGGACGGGAGGAATGAGCAGTTCTTC
CASSLRDGRNEQFF
>TRBD2|TRBV12-3/TRBV12-4|TRBJ2-2|many
TGTGCCAGCAGCTCCTACGGACTAGCTGTCACCGGGGAGCTGTTTTTT
CASSSYGLAVTGELFF
>-|TRBV7-9|TRBJ2-7|many
TGTGCCAGCAGCTTAGGCGGTGGCGAGCAGTACTTC
CASSLGGGEQYF
>-|TRBV15|TRBJ1-6|many
TGTGCCACCAGCATCACACTAAATTCACCCCTCCACTTT
CATSITLNSPLHF
>-|TRBV12-3/TRBV12-4|TRBJ2-1|few
TGTGCCAGCAGTTTAGCGGGGAGCGCTGAGCAGTTCTTC
CASSLAGSAEQFF
>-|TRBV27|TRBJ1-1|-
TGTGCCAGCAGCTGGGACGGTAAAGCTTTCTTT
CASSWDGKAFF
>TRBD1|TRBV29-1|TRBJ1-1|many
TGCAGCGCTTCCCAGACAGGGGCAAACACTGAAGCTTTCTTT
CSASQTGANTEAFF
>-|TRBV27|TRBJ1-5|many
TGTGCCAGCAGTTTCTTGGGCAGCAATCAGCCCCAGCATTTT
CASSFLGSNQPQHF
>-|TRBV20-1|TRBJ2-7|many
TGCAGTGCTAAATCAGACATGATGCTGTCCTACGAGCAGTACTTC
CSAKSDMMLSYEQYF
>-|TRBV2|TRBJ2-7|few
TGTGCCAGCATGGGTTCGGGCGAGCAGTACTTC
CASMGSGEQYF